This TCR beta chain appears in the sequencing data of a study of OX40 agonist ivuxolimab in advanced cancers. The wider study: The patients got ivuxolimab, which is an agonistic anti-OX40 (CD134) antibody. Three patients got partial responses; one had hepatocellular carcinoma and two had cutaneous melanoma.

Clones were read by immunoSEQ multiplex PCR, and TCRdb kept only the in-frame ones, dropping some. The table lists 72,000 or so clones, 70% to 90% of them singletons. A history of autoimmune disease or systemic immunosuppression excluded patients. Sampling of blood occurred at baseline, cycle 4 day 1, and cycle 7 day 1. CDR1 is SEHNR and CDR2 is FQNEAQ in the germline V gene (reference sequence). The V segment lost 1 base and the J segment 7 bases; nucleotides outside the gene matches: 9. The CDR3 runs 16 residues. Sequencing used CD4+ or CD8+ T cells sorted from blood, obtained in a trial of the OX40 agonist ivuxolimab. The source is an adult with an advanced solid tumor such as melanoma, head and neck, liver or kidney cancer. V is TRBV7-9 and J is TRBJ2-1; TRBD2 matches at 8 bases. The CDR3 bases are TGTGCCAGCAGCTTAGAGGCCGGGACTAGGTGGAATGAGCAGTTCTTC. Translating gives CASSLEAGTRWNEQFF.